This T cell receptor beta chain was identified in a study of CD8+ T cells in alopecia areata. Regarding the study as a whole: It was observed that many expanded lesional clones persisted in scalp and blood during tofacitinib.

On this clone itself: The antigen is unknown.

Germline V gene sequence: CDR1 SGHTA, CDR2 FQGNSA. With 6 bases clipped from V and 6 bases from J, the junction kept 5 bases outside the gene matches. This CDR3 comprises 14 residues. RNA was isolated and reverse transcribed to cDNA, the sequencing template. TCRdb's copy holds only in-frame clones and misses some; the assay was immunoSEQ multiplex PCR. The sample lists about 120,000 clones; 45% to 65% were seen once. Treatment meaning: oral pan-JAK inhibitor, 5-10 mg twice daily. Punch biopsies of lesional scalp, plus peripheral blood, were taken from alopecia areata patients. The material sequenced was CD4+ T cells sorted from blood, taken at week 24, from a patient treated with tofacitinib. This receptor was obtained from a human donor with alopecia areata. This chain joins TRBV7-2 and TRBJ1-2, with TRBD1 matching over 12 bases. CDR3 nucleotides: TGTGCCAGCAGGACGGGACAGGGGGCGAATGGCTACACCTTC. This encodes CASRTGQGANGYTF.